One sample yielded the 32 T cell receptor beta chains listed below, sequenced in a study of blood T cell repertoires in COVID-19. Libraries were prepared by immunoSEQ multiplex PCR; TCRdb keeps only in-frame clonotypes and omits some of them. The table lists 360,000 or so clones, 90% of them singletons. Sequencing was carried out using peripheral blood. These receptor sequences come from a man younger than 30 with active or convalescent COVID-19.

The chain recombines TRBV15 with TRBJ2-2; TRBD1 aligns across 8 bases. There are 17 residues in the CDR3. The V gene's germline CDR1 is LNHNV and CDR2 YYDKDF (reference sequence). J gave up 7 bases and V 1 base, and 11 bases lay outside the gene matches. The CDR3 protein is CATSRGLTGGDDGELFF. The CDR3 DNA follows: TGTGCCACCAGCAGAGGGCTTACAGGGGGAGACGACGGGGAGCTGTTTTTT.

The CDR3 loop is CASSRPLLRDRGYEQYF. For the CDR3, the DNA is TGTGCCAGCAGCCGCCCACTACTCAGGGACAGGGGCTACGAGCAGTACTTC. J is TRBJ2-7 and V is TRBV5-6; 10 nucleotides agree with TRBD1. The ends lost 4 bases at V and 3 bases at J; junction bases unmatched: 13. In germline, CDR1 is SGHDT, CDR2 YYEEEE. This CDR3 is built from 17 residues.

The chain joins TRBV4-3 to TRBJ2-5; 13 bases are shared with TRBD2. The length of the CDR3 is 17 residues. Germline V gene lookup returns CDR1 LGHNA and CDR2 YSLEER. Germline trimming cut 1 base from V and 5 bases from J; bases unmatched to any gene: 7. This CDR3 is CASSQGGTSGNLETQYF. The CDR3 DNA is TGCGCCAGCAGCCAAGGAGGGACTAGCGGGAATTTGGAGACCCAGTACTTC.

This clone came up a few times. The CDR3 spells CASSNSPGEGPQHF. CDR3 nucleotide sequence: TGTGCCAGCTCAAACAGTCCTGGCGAGGGGCCCCAGCATTTT. The chain uses TRBV18 and TRBJ1-5; no clear D. Trimming pared 5 bases from V and 9 bases from J, leaving 17 bases between. Per germline, CDR1 KGHSH and CDR2 LQKENI. This CDR3 has 14 amino acids.

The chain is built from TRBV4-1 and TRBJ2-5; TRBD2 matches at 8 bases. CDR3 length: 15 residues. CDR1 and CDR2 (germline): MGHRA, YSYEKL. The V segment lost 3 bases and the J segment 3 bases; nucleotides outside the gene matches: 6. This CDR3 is CASSQGAGVEETQYF. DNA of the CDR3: TGCGCCAGCAGCCAGGGAGCGGGGGTCGAAGAGACCCAGTACTTC.

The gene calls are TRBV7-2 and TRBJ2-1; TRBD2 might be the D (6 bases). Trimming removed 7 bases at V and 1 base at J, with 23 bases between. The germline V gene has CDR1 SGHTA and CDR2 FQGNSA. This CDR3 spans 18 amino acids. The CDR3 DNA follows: TGTGCCAGCACCCTGAGCCCAGGGAGGCCCCTTTCCTACAATGAGCAGTTCTTC. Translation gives CASTLSPGRPLSYNEQFF.

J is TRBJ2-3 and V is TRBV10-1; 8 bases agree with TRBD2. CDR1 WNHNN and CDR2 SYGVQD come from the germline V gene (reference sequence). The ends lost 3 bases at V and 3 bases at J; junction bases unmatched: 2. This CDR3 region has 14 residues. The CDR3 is CASSEGLATDTQYF. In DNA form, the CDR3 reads TGCGCCAGCAGTGAAGGACTAGCAACAGATACGCAGTATTTT.

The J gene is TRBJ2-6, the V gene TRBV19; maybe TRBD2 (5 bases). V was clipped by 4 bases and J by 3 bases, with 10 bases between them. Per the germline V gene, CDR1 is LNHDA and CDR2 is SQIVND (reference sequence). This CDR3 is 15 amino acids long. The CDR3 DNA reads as TGTGCCAGTAGTAGCCCTAGCCTTGGGGCCAACGTCCTGACTTTC. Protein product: CASSSPSLGANVLTF.

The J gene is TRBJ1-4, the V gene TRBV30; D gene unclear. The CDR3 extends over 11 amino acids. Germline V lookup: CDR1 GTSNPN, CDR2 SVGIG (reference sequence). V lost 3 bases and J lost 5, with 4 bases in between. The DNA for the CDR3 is TGTGCCTGGAGCCTAAATGAAAAACTGTTTTTT. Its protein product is CAWSLNEKLFF.

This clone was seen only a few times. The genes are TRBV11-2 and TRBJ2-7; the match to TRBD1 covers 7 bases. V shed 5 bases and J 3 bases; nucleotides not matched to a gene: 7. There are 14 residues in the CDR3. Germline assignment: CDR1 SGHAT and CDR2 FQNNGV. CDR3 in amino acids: CASSTPQGNYEQYF. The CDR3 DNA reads TGTGCCAGCAGCACCCCACAGGGGAACTACGAGCAGTACTTC.

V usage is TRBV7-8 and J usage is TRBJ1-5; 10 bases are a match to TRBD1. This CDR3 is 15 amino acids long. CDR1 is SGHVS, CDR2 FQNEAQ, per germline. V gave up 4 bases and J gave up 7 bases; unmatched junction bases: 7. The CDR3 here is CASSSGQGQGQPQHF. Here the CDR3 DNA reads TGTGCCAGCAGCTCGGGACAGGGGCAGGGGCAGCCCCAGCATTTT.

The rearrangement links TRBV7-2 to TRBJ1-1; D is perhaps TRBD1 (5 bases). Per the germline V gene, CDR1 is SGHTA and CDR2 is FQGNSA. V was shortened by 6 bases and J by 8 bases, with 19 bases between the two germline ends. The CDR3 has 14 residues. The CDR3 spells CASSPDGGRQEAFF. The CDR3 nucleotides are TGTGCCAGCAGTCCTGACGGGGGTCGTCAGGAAGCTTTCTTT. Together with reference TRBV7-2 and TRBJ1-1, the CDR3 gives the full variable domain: GAGVSQSPSNKVTEKGKDVELRCDPISGHTALYWYRQSLGQGLEFLIYFQGNSAPDKSGLPSDRFSAERTGGSVSTLTIQRTQQEDSAVYLCASSPDGGRQEAFFGQGTRLTVV.

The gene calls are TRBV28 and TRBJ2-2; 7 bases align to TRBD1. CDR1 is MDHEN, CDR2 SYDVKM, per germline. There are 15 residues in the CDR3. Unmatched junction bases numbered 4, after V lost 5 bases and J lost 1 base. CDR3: CASSTRQGNTGELFF. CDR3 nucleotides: TGTGCCAGCAGTACCCGACAGGGGAACACCGGGGAGCTGTTTTTT.

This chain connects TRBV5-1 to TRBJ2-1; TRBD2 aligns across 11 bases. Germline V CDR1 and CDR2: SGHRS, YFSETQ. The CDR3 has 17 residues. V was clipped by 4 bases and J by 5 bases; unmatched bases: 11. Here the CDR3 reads CASSHRPGTSGNNEQFF. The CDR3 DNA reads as TGCGCCAGCAGCCACCGCCCTGGGACTAGCGGAAACAATGAGCAGTTCTTC.

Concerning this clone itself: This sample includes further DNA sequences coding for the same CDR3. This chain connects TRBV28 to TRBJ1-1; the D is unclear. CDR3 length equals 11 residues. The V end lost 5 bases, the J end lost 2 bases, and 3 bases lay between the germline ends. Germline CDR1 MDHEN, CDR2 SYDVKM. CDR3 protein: CASSPNTEAFF. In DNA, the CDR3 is TGTGCCAGCAGTCCAAACACTGAAGCTTTCTTT.

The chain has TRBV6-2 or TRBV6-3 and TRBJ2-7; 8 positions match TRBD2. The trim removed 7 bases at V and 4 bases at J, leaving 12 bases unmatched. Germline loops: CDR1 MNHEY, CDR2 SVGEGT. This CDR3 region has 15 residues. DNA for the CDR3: TGTGCCAGCACCCCCGGGGGAGCGGGGGAGTACGAGCAGTACTTC. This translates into CASTPGGAGEYEQYF.

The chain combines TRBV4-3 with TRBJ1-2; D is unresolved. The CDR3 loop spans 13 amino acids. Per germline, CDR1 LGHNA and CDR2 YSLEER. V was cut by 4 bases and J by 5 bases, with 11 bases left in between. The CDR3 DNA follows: TGCGCCAGCAGCCTAGACGGTAAATATGGCTACACCTTC. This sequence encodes CASSLDGKYGYTF.

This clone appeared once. As DNA, the CDR3 is TGTGCCAGCAGTGAATGGGACAGGGATAATTCACCCCTCCACTTT. Amino acid sequence: CASSEWDRDNSPLHF. The chain joins TRBV6-1 to TRBJ1-6; TRBD1 agrees at 9 bases. Germline assignment: CDR1 MNHNS and CDR2 SASEGT. V was clipped by 2 bases and J by 5 bases; unmatched bases: 1. The CDR3 is 15 residues long.

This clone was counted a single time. CDR3 amino acids: CASSLLAGGVNEQYF. DNA for the CDR3: TGTGCCAGCAGCTTATTGGCGGGAGGTGTCAACGAGCAGTACTTC. The V call is TRBV7-3, the J call TRBJ2-7, with 8 nucleotides matching TRBD2. Trimming took 2 bases from V and 5 from J; bases not matched to a gene: 8. The germline gives CDR1 SGHTA, CDR2 FQGTGA. This CDR3 has 15 residues.

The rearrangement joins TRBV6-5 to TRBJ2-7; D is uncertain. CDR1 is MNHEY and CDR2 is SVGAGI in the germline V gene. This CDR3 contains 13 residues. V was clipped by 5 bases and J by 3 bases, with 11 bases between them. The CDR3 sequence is CASSPSRYYEQYF. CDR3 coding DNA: TGTGCCAGCAGTCCAAGTCGGTACTACGAGCAGTACTTC.

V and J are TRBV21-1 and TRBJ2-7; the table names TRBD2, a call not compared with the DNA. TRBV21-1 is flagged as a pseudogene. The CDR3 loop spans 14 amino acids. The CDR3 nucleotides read TGTGCCAGCAGCCCCTCTAGAATGCGGAACGAGCAGTACTTC. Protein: CASSPSRMRNEQYF.

This CDR3 is CASRGTSGSPGANVLTF. The DNA for the CDR3 is TGTGCCAGCAGGGGGACTAGCGGGAGTCCGGGGGCCAACGTCCTGACTTTC. The chain recombines TRBV2 with TRBJ2-6; 14 bases are shared with TRBD2. Trimming at V came to 6 bases and at J to 4 bases, leaving 5 bases not matched to a gene. CDR3 length equals 17 residues. Germline V gene sequence: CDR1 SNHLY, CDR2 FYNNEI. Full variable domain (rest looked up from reference TRBV2 and TRBJ2-6): EPEVTQTPSHQVTQMGQEVILRCVPISNHLYFYWYRQILGQKVEFLVSFYNNEISEKSEIFDDQFSVERPDGSNFTLKIRSTKLEDSAMYFCASRGTSGSPGANVLTFGAGSRLTVL.

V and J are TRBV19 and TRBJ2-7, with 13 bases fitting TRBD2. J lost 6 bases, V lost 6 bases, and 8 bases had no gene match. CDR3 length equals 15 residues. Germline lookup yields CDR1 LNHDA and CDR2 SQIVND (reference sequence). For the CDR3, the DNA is TGTGCCAGTAGCTCATGGACTAGCGGGAGCTCCGAGCAGTACTTC. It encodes CASSSWTSGSSEQYF.

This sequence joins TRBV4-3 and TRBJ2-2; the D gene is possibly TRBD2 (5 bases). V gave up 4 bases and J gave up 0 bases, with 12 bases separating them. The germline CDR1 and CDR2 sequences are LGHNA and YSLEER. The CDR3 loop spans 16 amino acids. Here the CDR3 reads CASSPRGSPNTGELFF. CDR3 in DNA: TGCGCCAGCAGCCCCCGTGGGAGTCCGAACACCGGGGAGCTGTTTTTT.

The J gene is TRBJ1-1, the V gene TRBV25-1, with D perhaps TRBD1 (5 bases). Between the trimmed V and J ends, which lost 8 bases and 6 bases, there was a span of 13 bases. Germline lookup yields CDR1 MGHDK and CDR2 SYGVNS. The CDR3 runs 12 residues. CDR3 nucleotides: TGTGCCAGCCACACGGGAGGGGCTGAAGCTTTCTTT. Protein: CASHTGGAEAFF.

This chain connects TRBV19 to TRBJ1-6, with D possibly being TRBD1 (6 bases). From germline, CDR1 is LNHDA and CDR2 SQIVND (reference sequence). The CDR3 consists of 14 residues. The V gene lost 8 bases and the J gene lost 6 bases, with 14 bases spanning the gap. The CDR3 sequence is CASGTGSINSPLHF. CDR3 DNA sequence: TGTGCCAGTGGCACAGGGTCGATTAATTCACCCCTCCACTTT.

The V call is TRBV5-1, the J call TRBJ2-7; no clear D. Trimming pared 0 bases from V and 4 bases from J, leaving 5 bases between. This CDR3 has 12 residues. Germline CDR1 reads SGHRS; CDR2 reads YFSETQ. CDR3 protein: CASSLGRYEQYF. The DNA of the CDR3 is TGCGCCAGCAGCTTGGGTCGGTACGAGCAGTACTTC.

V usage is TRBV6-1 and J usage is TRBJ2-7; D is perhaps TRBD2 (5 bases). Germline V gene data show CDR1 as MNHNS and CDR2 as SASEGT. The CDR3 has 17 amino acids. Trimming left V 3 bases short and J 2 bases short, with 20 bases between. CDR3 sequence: CASSDDYSPSRAYEQYF. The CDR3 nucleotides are TGTGCCAGCAGTGACGACTATTCTCCATCTCGGGCCTACGAGCAGTACTTC.

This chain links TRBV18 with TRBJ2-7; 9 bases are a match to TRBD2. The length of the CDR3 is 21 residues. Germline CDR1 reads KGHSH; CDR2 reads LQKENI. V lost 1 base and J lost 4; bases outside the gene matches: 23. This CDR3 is CASSPLRLVSAALAGRYEQYF. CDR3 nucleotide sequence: TGTGCCAGCTCACCACTCCGGCTGGTGTCCGCGGCGCTAGCGGGAAGGTACGAGCAGTACTTC.

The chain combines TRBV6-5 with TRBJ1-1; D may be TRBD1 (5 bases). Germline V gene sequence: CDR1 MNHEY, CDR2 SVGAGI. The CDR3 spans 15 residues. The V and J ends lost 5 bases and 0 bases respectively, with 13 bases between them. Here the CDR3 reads CASSIGGGMNTEAFF. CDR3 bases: TGTGCCAGCAGTATCGGGGGAGGGATGAACACTGAAGCTTTCTTT.

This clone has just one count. This CDR3 reads CAIRGQGNNSPLHF. CDR3 bases: TGTGCCATCAGGGGACAGGGAAACAATTCACCCCTCCACTTT. The rearrangement links TRBV10-3 to TRBJ1-6; TRBD1 matches 9 bases. This CDR3 is built from 14 residues. Germline-derived CDR1 and CDR2 are ENHRY and SYGVKD. The V gene end was trimmed by 6 bases and the J gene end by 7 bases; junction bases not matched to a gene: 4.

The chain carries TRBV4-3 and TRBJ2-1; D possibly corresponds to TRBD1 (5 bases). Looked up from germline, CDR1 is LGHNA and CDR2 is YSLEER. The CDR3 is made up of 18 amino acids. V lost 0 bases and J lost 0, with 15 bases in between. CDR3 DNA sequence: TGCGCCAGCAGCCAAGATTGGATAACGGACAACTCCTACAATGAGCAGTTCTTC. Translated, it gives CASSQDWITDNSYNEQFF.